This T cell receptor beta chain derives from a study of response to subunit inactivated influenza vaccine. Broader study findings: That few new T cells are recruited by each seasonal influenza vaccination was the authors' suggestion.

This clonotype was seen at least ten times. Antigen specificity is unknown. TCRdb used MiXCR to reprocess the RT-PCR reads, holding one entry per CDR3 protein. Among around 600,000 distinct CDR3 sequences listed, around 10% were seen once. The CDR3 spans 14 residues. CDR1 MGHDK and CDR2 SYGVNS come from the germline V gene. V lost 0 bases to trimming and J lost 4 bases, with 9 bases between them. A further study also used this sample, focusing on T cells expressing NK-cell markers. That paper adds: A 5'RACE template switching approach incorporating UMIs was used to make TCR beta cDNA. HCMV specificity of expanded NKG2C+ T cell clones remained unclear.

The source of this sequence is a man in his forties or fifties who received an inactivated influenza vaccine. The chain employs TRBV25-1 and TRBJ1-2; a possible D gene is TRBD1 (5 bases). Source: PBMCs from blood, taken on the day of vaccination. The CDR3, as DNA: TGTGCCAGCAGTGAATACGACAGACCCTATGGCTACACCTTC. The encoded protein is CASSEYDRPYGYTF.